This passage covers 6 T cell receptor beta chains from one sample sequenced in a study of blood T cell repertoires in COVID-19. Repertoires were generated with immunoSEQ multiplex PCR, while TCRdb's copy carries only in-frame clones and drops some. The data show roughly 57,000 clones, about 73% seen once. Sequencing was done on a sample of peripheral blood. All receptors derive from a woman between 65 and 79 years old with acute or convalescent COVID-19.

In its sample, this clone was seen a few times. The chain is built from TRBV9 and TRBJ2-2; the D gene is possibly TRBD1 (6 bases). CDR1 is SGDLS and CDR2 is YYNGEE in the germline V gene. The CDR3 loop spans 15 amino acids. Trimming cost V 4 bases and J 1 base, with 11 bases left between them. The CDR3 DNA is TGTGCCAGCAGCCGACAGGTCCTGAACACCGGGGAGCTGTTTTTT. Translation: CASSRQVLNTGELFF.

J is TRBJ2-1 and V is TRBV5-8; 10 bases map to TRBD2. CDR1 and CDR2 (germline): SGHTS, YDEGEE. This CDR3 has 15 amino acids. The junction had 9 bases not matched to a gene; V was cut back by 4 bases and J by 8 bases. The CDR3, as DNA: TGTGCCAGCAGCCAGCTTGGGACTAGCGATGATGAGCAGTTCTTC. Its translation: CASSQLGTSDDEQFF.

The gene calls are TRBV5-1 and TRBJ1-4; D gene ambiguous. The CDR3 totals 15 residues. Germline V lookup: CDR1 SGHRS, CDR2 YFSETQ. V lost 0 bases, J lost 0 bases, and 6 bases lay in between. The CDR3 loop is CASSLGGATNEKLFF. The CDR3 DNA reads TGCGCCAGCAGCTTGGGCGGCGCAACTAATGAAAAACTGTTTTTT.

This clone was counted only a few times. The V call is TRBV5-1, the J call TRBJ2-3; 10 nucleotides match TRBD2. The V gene's germline CDR1 is SGHRS and CDR2 YFSETQ. This CDR3 comprises 17 residues. J lost 4 bases, V lost 4 bases, and 12 bases had no gene match. CDR3 region: CASSQEAGGLGADTQYF. The CDR3 DNA follows: TGCGCCAGCAGCCAGGAAGCGGGGGGGCTTGGCGCAGATACGCAGTATTTT.

The chain employs TRBV7-9 and TRBJ2-5; the match to TRBD2 covers 8 bases. Germline V CDR1 and CDR2: SEHNR, FQNEAQ (reference sequence). J gave up 0 bases and V 1 base, and 4 bases lay outside the gene matches. The CDR3 loop spans 16 amino acids. CDR3 residues: CASSLGMRGDQETQYF. The CDR3 nucleotides read TGTGCCAGCAGCTTAGGGATGCGGGGGGACCAAGAGACCCAGTACTTC. Drawing the rest from reference TRBV7-9 and TRBJ2-5, the complete variable domain is DTGVSQNPRHKITKRGQNVTFRCDPISEHNRLYWYRQTLGQGPEFLTYFQNEAQLEKSRLLSDRFSAERPKGSFSTLEIQRTEQGDSAMYLCASSLGMRGDQETQYFGPGTRLLVL.

This clone has just one count. The chain couples TRBV29-1 to TRBJ1-2; D perhaps matches TRBD1 (5 bases). This CDR3 comprises 13 residues. CDR1 is SQVTM, CDR2 ANQGSEA, per germline. With 7 bases removed from V and 8 bases from J, the gap between germline ends came to 20 bases. DNA of the CDR3: TGCAGCGCCGGAATTCAGGGAATGGGAGGCTACACCTTC. It translates to CSAGIQGMGGYTF.